The entry below gives a single T cell receptor beta chain sequence along with its context. Original handling: By means of reference gene primer amplification, nucleated cell counts were estimated. Here immunoSEQ multiplex PCR was the method, and the copy in TCRdb shows in-frame clones only, minus some. The DNA was the basis for D and trimming; V, J and clone size are from that table. Of more than 200,000 clones listed, approximately 84% are singletons. The data are from a study of blood T cell repertoires in COVID-19. In the study overall: COVID-19 samples collected from the United States, Italy and Spain covered acute and convalescent phases. Sources were T cells, B-cell-depleted T cells, or PBMCs; the material itself was cDNA or gDNA.

The sample taken for sequencing was peripheral blood. The clonotype was recovered from an elderly woman with acute or convalescent COVID-19.

The CDR3 protein is CASSLGSLAGSDTQYF. CDR3 in DNA: TGTGCCAGCAGCTTAGGTTCCCTAGCGGGCTCAGATACGCAGTATTTT. The chain couples TRBV7-2 to TRBJ2-3; 8 nucleotides align to TRBD2. V lost 1 base, J lost 4 bases, and 7 bases stayed unmatched. Germline values: CDR1 SGHTA, CDR2 FQGNSA. This CDR3 is 16 amino acids long.